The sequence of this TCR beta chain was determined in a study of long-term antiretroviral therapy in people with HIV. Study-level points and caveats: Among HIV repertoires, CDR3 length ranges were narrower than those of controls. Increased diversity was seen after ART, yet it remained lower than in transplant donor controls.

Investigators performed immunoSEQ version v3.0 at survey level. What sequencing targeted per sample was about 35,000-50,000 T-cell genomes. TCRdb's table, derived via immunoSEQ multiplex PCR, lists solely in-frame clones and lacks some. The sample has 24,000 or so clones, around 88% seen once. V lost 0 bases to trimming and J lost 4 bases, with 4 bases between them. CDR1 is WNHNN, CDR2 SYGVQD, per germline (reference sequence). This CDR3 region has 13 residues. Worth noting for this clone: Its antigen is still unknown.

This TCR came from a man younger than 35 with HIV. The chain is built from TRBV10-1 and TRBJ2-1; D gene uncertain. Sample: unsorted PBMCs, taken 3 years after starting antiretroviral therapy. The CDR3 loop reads CASSESRYNEQFF. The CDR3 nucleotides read TGCGCCAGCAGTGAGTCCAGGTACAATGAGCAGTTCTTC.